This T cell receptor (beta chain) was sequenced in a study of OX40 agonist ivuxolimab in advanced cancers. General study points: Antigen specificity was not determined for the expanded peripheral T cells.

CDR1 is SEHNR and CDR2 is FQNEAQ in the germline V gene (reference sequence). Trimming took 3 bases from V and 1 from J, leaving 6 bases between them. The CDR3 totals 13 residues. Regarding this clone: What it recognizes is unknown.

Produced via immunoSEQ multiplex PCR; TCRdb's table is partial and in-frame only. The sample has about 83,000 clones, roughly 90% seen once. Patients with a history of autoimmune disease or on systemic immunosuppression were excluded. This receptor was obtained from an adult with an advanced solid tumor such as melanoma, head and neck, liver or kidney cancer. V gene TRBV7-9 combines with J gene TRBJ1-1; no reliable D call. The sequences come from CD4+ or CD8+ T cells sorted from blood, collected in a trial of the OX40 agonist ivuxolimab. CDR3 protein: CASSFTANTEAFF. In nucleotides, the CDR3 is TGTGCCAGCAGCTTTACAGCGAACACTGAAGCTTTCTTT.